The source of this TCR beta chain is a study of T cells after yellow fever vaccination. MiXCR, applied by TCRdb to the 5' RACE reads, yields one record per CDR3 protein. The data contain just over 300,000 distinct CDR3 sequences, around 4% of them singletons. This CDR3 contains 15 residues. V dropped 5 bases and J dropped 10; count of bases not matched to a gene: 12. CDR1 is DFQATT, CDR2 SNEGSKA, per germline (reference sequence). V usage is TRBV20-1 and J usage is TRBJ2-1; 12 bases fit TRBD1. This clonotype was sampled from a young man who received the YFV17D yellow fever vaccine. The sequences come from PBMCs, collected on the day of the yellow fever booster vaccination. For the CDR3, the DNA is TGCAGTGCTTTCTCTCCGGGACAGGGGGCTAGGGAGCAGTTCTTC. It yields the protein CSAFSPGQGAREQFF.